Given below is one TCR beta chain in context. At one end the junction does not follow the germline gene, possibly because of a read error. With random hexamers, roughly 0.45 to 1 ug RNA was reverse transcribed. TCRdb re-called the immunoSEQ multiplex PCR reads through MiXCR, storing one row per CDR3 protein. The data contain approximately 120,000 distinct CDR3 sequences, about nine tenths of them singletons. This CDR3 has 13 amino acids. Germline-derived CDR1 and CDR2 are ENHRY and SYGVKD. The source of the sample is a study of CD8 T cells in Susac syndrome. The sequenced sample was CD4+ T cells from PBMCs. This sequence was found in a human donor in good health. The gene calls are TRBV10-3 and TRBJ1-2; 7 bases fit TRBD1. The CDR3 loop is CAISGQGNSGYTF. The CDR3 DNA follows: TGTGCCATCAGTGGACAGGGTAACTCTGGCTACACCTTC.